This T cell receptor (beta chain) emerged from a study of CD8+ T cells in alopecia areata. RNA, once extracted, was reverse transcribed into cDNA for use as the sequencing template. The table came from immunoSEQ multiplex PCR; TCRdb's copy has only in-frame clones and leaves some out. This sample has roughly 200,000 clones; approximately 45% occur once, and the top ten carry roughly 2.6%. V gave up 6 bases and J gave up 1 base, with 6 bases separating them. The CDR3 spans 12 residues. Per the germline V gene, CDR1 is SEHNR and CDR2 is FQNEAQ (reference sequence). Treatment defined: oral pan-JAK inhibitor, 5-10 mg twice daily.

This receptor was obtained from a human donor with alopecia areata. The source material was CD4+ T cells sorted from blood, sampled between weeks 36 and 40, from a patient treated with tofacitinib. The chain uses TRBV7-9 and TRBJ1-1; no reliable D call. For the CDR3, the DNA is TGTGCCAGCAGTTCAGCGAACACTGAAGCTTTCTTT. Encoded protein: CASSSANTEAFF.